The clone carrying this T cell receptor (beta chain) was recorded only once. Antigen specificity is unknown. This sample is part of a study of Ad26.COV2.S vaccination and SARS-CoV-2 variants. TCRdb's copy holds only in-frame clones and misses some; the assay was immunoSEQ multiplex PCR. The sample has about 350,000 clones; about 91% are singletons. General study results and limits: Reportedly, spike-specific CD8+ and CD4+ T cell responses achieved substantial breadth once vaccination had taken place. Assessments of TCR breadth and depth may have underestimated the total T cell responses.

The source is a human donor who had recovered from COVID-19. The specimen comprised peripheral blood, sampled after recovery from COVID-19.

Here the CDR3 reads CASSEAPIGNQPQHF. The DNA of the CDR3 is TGTGCCAGCAGTGAAGCCCCCATAGGCAATCAGCCCCAGCATTTT. The chain couples TRBV2 to TRBJ1-5; D is unclear. Germline lookup yields CDR1 SNHLY and CDR2 FYNNEI. The V and J ends lost 0 bases and 2 bases respectively, with 8 bases between them. The CDR3 extends over 15 amino acids.